This T cell receptor (beta chain) was identified during a study of OX40 agonist ivuxolimab in advanced cancers. In terms of the full investigation: Ivuxolimab was an agonistic, fully human IgG2 monoclonal antibody directed against OX40 (CD134), a costimulatory receptor. Partial responses occurred in three dose-escalation patients: two with cutaneous melanoma and one with hepatocellular carcinoma. Prior anti-PD-1, anti-PD-L1 or anti-CTLA-4 therapy was permitted, and checkpoint inhibitors had been received by roughly 42% of dose-escalation patients. Intravenous ivuxolimab was administered to patients every 2 weeks at six dose levels: 0.01, 0.1, 0.3, 1.5, 3 and 10 mg/kg. The dose-escalation cohort was around 83% male with a mean age of approximately 60 years, ranging from roughly 23 to 79. Of the approximately 50 patients in dose escalation, some 20 had hepatocellular carcinoma, some 15 had melanoma, 9 had renal cell carcinoma and 9 had head and neck cancer. The paper covers the monotherapy dose-escalation part of the phase I ivuxolimab trial, which included N of about 56 patients. Peripheral TCRbeta sequencing aimed to test whether ivuxolimab altered TCR sequence diversity and caused clonal T-cell expansion.

To sequence the TCRbeta CDR3 region, genomic DNA was isolated from the sorted cells. TCRbeta CDR3 regions were sequenced using the immunoSEQ Assay. Not all clones reach the TCRdb copy of this immuneACCESS table, which keeps in-frame sequences only. Checked studies attribute under half of the gap to unresolved V genes and leave the rest unexplained. This sample gives 30,000 to 40,000 clones in total; about four fifths of them show up just once. The top ten hold 15% to 20% of the sample. Via the germline V gene (reference sequence), CDR1 is SGHAT and CDR2 FQDESV. Trimming at the junction amounts to 1 base on V and 8 bases on J, and the germline ends lie 15 bases apart. The CDR3, cysteine through phenylalanine, is 15 amino acids long. Just CDR3 DNA is preserved here, 45 bases in frame from base 1. Patients with a history of autoimmune disease or receiving systemic immunosuppression were excluded from the trial. In every dose cohort, peripheral blood was drawn for TCR sequencing at baseline, cycle 4 day 1, and cycle 7 day 1. Samples came from an open-label, multicenter, first-in-human phase I dose-escalation trial of ivuxolimab. Adults with locally advanced or metastatic head and neck squamous cell, hepatocellular, melanoma or renal cell carcinoma were enrolled in the trial. CD4+ and CD8+ T cells were sorted separately from peripheral blood before TCR sequencing.

Notes on this clone: Its antigen is still unknown. There are no base qualities to consult, and no much larger clone falls within one base.

General conclusions and limits of the study: Low levels of normalized T-cell clonal expansion were also seen in some patients who did not respond. In the 0.1-3.0 mg/kg groups, partial responders had among the lowest normalized peripheral clonal expansion, particularly in CD8+ T cells. Clonal expansion of both CD4+ and CD8+ blood T cells was observed from baseline to week 6 at doses 0.1 to 3.0 mg/kg. Which antigens the clonally expanded peripheral T cells were specific for was not determined. After ivuxolimab, expanded clones were on average more numerous among CD8+ T cells than among CD4+ T cells.

The chain employs TRBV11-1 and TRBJ2-1; a tentative D call is TRBD2 (6 bases match). Specimen: CD4+ or CD8+ T cells sorted from blood, collected in a trial of the OX40 agonist ivuxolimab. This sequence originates from an adult with an advanced solid tumor such as melanoma, head and neck, liver or kidney cancer. The CDR3 region: CASSLERRGGDEQFF. DNA sequence: TGTGCCAGCAGCTTAGAGAGGCGGGGCGGCGATGAGCAGTTCTTC.